A selection of T cell receptor beta chains follows, all from one sample in a study of blood T cell dynamics during melanoma immunotherapy. Measured with immunoSEQ multiplex PCR; TCRdb has only the in-frame clones, and not every one. The table records roughly 5,900 clones, around 82% of them present only once. Sample: blood, taken from a patient treated with checkpoint blockade. The receptors derive from a human donor with melanoma. Each CDR3 is given with its conserved first and last residue. Each record gives: clone size, V gene, J gene, CDR3 protein. A row's size may be missing; if present it is once, few, many or a size class.

>NA|TRBV5-5|TRBJ2-7
CASCPTGTYEQYF
>NA|TRBV5-1|TRBJ2-3
CASSLVGLAGQSTDTQYF
>once|TRBV29-1|TRBJ2-7
CSVVARGLVYEQYF
>NA|TRBV29-1|TRBJ2-7
CSVGTGFRYEQYF
>NA|TRBV7-3|NA
CASSRGGNPINEQYF
>NA|TRBV9|TRBJ2-7
CASSVAAGADYEQYF
>NA|TRBV28|TRBJ2-7
CASSLLGLAARQYF
>NA|TRBV9|TRBJ1-1
CASSLSGTRTEAFF
>NA|TRBV15|TRBJ1-2
CATSRDIMVVGQANYGYTF
>NA|TRBV29-1|TRBJ1-2
CSVGQRSNYGYTF
>NA|TRBV6-4|TRBJ1-2
CASSEGVFYGYTF
>few|TRBV6-5|TRBJ2-7
CASSSRQGRLYEQYF
>NA|TRBV18|TRBJ1-1
CASSPDRLNTEAFF
>NA|TRBV6-5|TRBJ2-7
CASSPIAGGYEQYF
>NA|TRBV28|TRBJ2-7
CASSLDRAQYF
>NA|TRBV7-9|TRBJ2-7
CASSPRDRVREQYF
>once|TRBV10-2|TRBJ1-4
CASREGREKLFF
>NA|TRBV10-1|TRBJ2-5
CASSESPGAGETQYF
>NA|TRBV6-6|TRBJ1-5
CASSYVQGYQPQHF
>once|TRBV2|TRBJ1-1
CASRERSGGRTEAFF
>NA|TRBV4-1|TRBJ2-7
CASSPNGLASSYEQYF
>NA|TRBV27|TRBJ1-2
CASSFSGGDYGYTF
>NA|TRBV6-6|TRBJ1-1
CASSYSAGQSTPEAFF
>NA|TRBV2|TRBJ1-5
CASSERENQPQHF
>NA|TRBV6-4|TRBJ2-7
CASIRRVSYEQYF
>NA|TRBV27|TRBJ1-3
CASSRGQVYGNTIYF
>once|TRBV9|TRBJ1-1
CASKRSASMNTEAFF
>NA|TRBV7-9|TRBJ1-5
CASSLDTPGAEQPQHF
>NA|TRBV5-6|TRBJ2-7
CASTETGRDEQYF
>once|TRBV7-6|TRBJ2-7
CASSFGQTYEQYF
>few|TRBV21-1|TRBJ1-1
CASSKAQGFNTEAFF
>few|TRBV4-2|TRBJ1-4
CASSPGGDATNEKLFF
>once|TRBV7-6|TRBJ1-2
CASSAWVDGYTF
>NA|TRBV9|TRBJ1-1
CASSVEGGTEAFF
>NA|TRBV19|TRBJ1-3
CASSPGGNTIYF
>NA|TRBV7-9|TRBJ2-7
CASSDRSGTDNYEQYF